This T cell receptor beta chain was documented in a study of blood T cell repertoires in COVID-19. In the original processing: Amplification from reference gene primers served as the basis for estimated nucleated cell counts. TCRdb's table, derived via immunoSEQ multiplex PCR, lists solely in-frame clones and lacks some. Clone size and V and J calls were adopted from that table, with D and trimming inferred from the DNA. The top ten clones hold 9.7% of a sample with 55,000 to 70,000 clones, around 84% of them seen once. The CDR3 extends over 13 amino acids. Deletions cut 2 bases from V and 6 bases from J, with 10 bases between. Germline V gene sequence: CDR1 MNHEY, CDR2 SVGEGT.

The chain joins TRBV6-2 or TRBV6-3 to TRBJ1-2, with a weak D call TRBD1 (5 bases). The sequence was obtained from an elderly woman with acute or convalescent COVID-19. Sequences were obtained from peripheral blood. CDR3 in amino acids: CASSYGAGHGYTF. CDR3 in DNA: TGTGCCAGCAGTTACGGGGCAGGCCATGGCTACACCTTC.